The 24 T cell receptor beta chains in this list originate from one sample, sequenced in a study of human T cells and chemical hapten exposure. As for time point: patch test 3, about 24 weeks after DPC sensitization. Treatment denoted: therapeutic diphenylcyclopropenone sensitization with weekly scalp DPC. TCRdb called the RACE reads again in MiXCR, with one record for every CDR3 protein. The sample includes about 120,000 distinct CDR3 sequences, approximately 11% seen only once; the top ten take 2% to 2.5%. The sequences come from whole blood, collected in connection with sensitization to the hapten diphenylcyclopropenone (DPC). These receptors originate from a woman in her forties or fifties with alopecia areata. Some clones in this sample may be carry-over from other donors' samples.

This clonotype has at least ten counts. The CDR3 spells CASSQVKKRPYEQYF. The CDR3, as DNA: TGTGCCAGCAGCCAAGTAAAGAAGCGACCCTACGAGCAGTACTTC. The chain combines TRBV3-1 with TRBJ2-7, with no clear D. The CDR3 length is 15 residues. Trimming took 1 base from V and 2 from J, leaving 12 bases between them. Per the germline V gene, CDR1 is LGHDT and CDR2 is YNNKEL (reference sequence).

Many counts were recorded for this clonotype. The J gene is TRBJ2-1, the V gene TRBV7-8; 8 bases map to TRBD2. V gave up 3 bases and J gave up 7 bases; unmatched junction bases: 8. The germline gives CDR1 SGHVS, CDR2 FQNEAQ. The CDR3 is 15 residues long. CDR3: CASSLGGGRMNEQFF. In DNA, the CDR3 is TGTGCCAGCAGCTTGGGGGGCGGGAGGATGAATGAGCAGTTCTTC.

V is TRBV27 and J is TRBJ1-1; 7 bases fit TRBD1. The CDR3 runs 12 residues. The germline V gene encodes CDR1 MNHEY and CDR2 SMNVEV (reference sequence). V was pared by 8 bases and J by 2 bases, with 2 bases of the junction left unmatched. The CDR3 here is CASGDSNTEAFF. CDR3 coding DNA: TGTGCCAGCGGGGACAGCAACACTGAAGCTTTCTTT.

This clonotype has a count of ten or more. CDR3 sequence (DNA): TGCAGTGCTAGTCCCCTGACGGTCACCGGGGAGCTGTTTTTT. Translated, it gives CSASPLTVTGELFF. The J gene is TRBJ2-2, the V gene TRBV20-1; D call uncertain. In germline, CDR1 is DFQATT, CDR2 SNEGSKA (reference sequence). The CDR3 loop spans 14 amino acids. The V end was cut by 3 bases, the J end by 4 bases, with 12 bases between.

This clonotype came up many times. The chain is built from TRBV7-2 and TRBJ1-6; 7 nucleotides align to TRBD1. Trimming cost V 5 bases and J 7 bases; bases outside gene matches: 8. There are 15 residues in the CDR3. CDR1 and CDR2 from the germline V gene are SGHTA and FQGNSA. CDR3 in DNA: TGTGCCAGCAGCCCCCGGACAGGATCGAATTCACCCCTCCACTTT. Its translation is CASSPRTGSNSPLHF.

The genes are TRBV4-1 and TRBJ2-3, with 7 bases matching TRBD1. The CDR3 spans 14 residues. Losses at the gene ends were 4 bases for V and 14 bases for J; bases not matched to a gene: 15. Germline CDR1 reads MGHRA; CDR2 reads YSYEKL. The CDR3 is CASSPFSGQVGPYF. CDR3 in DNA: TGCGCCAGCAGCCCATTTTCAGGACAGGTTGGTCCGTATTTT.

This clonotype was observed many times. Here the CDR3 reads CASTWDTRTDTQYF. CDR3 DNA: TGTGCCAGCACCTGGGACACACGCACAGATACGCAGTATTTT. The chain recombines TRBV7-8 with TRBJ2-3; D may be TRBD1 (6 bases). CDR3 length: 14 residues. Germline CDR1 is SGHVS and CDR2 is FQNEAQ. V lost 7 bases, J lost 1 base, and 12 bases lay in between.

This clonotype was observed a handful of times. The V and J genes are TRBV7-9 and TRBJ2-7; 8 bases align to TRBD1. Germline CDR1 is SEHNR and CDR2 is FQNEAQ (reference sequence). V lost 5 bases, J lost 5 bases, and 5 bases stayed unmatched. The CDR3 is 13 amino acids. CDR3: CASSPTGDDEQYF. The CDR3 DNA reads TGTGCCAGCAGCCCGACAGGGGACGACGAGCAGTACTTC.

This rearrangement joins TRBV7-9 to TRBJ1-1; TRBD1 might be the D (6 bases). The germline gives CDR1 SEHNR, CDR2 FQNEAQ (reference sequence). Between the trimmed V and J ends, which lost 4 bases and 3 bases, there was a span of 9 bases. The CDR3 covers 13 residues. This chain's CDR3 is CASSSSGDTEAFF. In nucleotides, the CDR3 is TGTGCCAGCAGCTCCTCAGGGGACACTGAAGCTTTCTTT.

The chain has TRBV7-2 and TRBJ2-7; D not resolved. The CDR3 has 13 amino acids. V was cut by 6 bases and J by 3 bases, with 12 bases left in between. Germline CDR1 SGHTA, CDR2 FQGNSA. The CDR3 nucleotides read TGTGCCAGCAGGTTGGCCCCAAACTACGAGCAGTACTTC. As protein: CASRLAPNYEQYF.

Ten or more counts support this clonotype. The CDR3 loop reads CASSRGPDYEQYF. CDR3 bases: TGTGCCAGCAGCCGGGGACCCGACTACGAGCAGTACTTC. The chain employs TRBV3-1 and TRBJ2-7; D tentatively reads TRBD1 or TRBD2 (5 bases each). The CDR3 length is 13 residues. Looked up from germline, CDR1 is LGHDT and CDR2 is YNNKEL (reference sequence). V was pared by 4 bases and J by 3 bases, with 10 bases between.

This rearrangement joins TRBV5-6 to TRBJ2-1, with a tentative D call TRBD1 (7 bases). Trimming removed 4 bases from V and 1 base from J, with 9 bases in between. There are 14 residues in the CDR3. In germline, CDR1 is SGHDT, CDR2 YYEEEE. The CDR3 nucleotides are TGTGCCAGCAGCCAGGGGGGATCCTACAATGAGCAGTTCTTC. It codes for CASSQGGSYNEQFF. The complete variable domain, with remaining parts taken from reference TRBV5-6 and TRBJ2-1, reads DAGVTQSPTHLIKTRGQQVTLRCSPKSGHDTVSWYQQALGQGPQFIFQYYEEEERQRGNFPDRFSGHQFPNYSSELNVNALLLGDSALYLCASSQGGSYNEQFFGPGTRLTVL.

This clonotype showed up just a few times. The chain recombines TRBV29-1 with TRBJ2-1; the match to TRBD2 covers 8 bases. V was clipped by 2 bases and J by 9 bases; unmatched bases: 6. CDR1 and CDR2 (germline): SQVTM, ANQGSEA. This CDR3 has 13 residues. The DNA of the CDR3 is TGCAGCGTTGAACCGGGAGGGCGGAGTGAGCAGTTCTTC. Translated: CSVEPGGRSEQFF.

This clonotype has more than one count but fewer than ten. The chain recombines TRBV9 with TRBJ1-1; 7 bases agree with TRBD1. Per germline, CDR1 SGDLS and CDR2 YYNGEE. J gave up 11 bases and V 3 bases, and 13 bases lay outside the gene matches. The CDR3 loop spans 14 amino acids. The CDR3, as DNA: TGTGCCAGCAGCGGAGGACAGGCCGGGGAAAAGGCTTTCTTT. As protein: CASSGGQAGEKAFF.

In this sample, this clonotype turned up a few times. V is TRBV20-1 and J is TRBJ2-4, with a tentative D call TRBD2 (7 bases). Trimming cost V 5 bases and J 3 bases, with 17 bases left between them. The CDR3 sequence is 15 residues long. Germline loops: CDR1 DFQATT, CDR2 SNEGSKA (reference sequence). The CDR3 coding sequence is TGCAGTGCTCCCAACGGGGGGCTGGGCAAAAACATTCAGTACTTC. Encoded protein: CSAPNGGLGKNIQYF.

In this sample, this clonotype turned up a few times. The CDR3 region has the DNA TGCGCCAGCAGCCTCAGCGGGGGGATTTACAATGAGCAGTTCTTC. It is translated as CASSLSGGIYNEQFF. The V call is TRBV5-1, the J call TRBJ2-1; 9 nucleotides line up with TRBD2. CDR1 and CDR2 (germline): SGHRS, YFSETQ. The CDR3 extends over 15 amino acids. The V gene end was trimmed by 4 bases and the J gene end by 4 bases; junction bases not matched to a gene: 6.

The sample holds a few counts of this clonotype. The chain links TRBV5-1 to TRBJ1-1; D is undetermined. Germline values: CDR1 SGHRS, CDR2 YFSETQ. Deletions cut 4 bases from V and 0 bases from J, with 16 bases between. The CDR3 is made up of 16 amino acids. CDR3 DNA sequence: TGCGCCAGCAGCGTGGACGGAGAAAACCTGAACACTGAAGCTTTCTTT. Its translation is CASSVDGENLNTEAFF.

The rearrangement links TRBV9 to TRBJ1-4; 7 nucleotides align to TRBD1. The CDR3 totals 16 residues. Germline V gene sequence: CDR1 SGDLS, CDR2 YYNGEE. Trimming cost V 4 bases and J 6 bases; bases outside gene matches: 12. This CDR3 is CASSPRTGRGHEKLFF. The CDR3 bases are TGTGCCAGCAGCCCCCGGACAGGCAGAGGACATGAAAAACTGTTTTTT.

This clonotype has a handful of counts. CDR3 in DNA: TGTGCCAGCTCACTCTCGGGGCCTAGAAACAATGAGCAGTTCTTC. Residues: CASSLSGPRNNEQFF. This chain links TRBV18 with TRBJ2-1; either TRBD1 or TRBD2 may fit D (5 bases each). V shed 4 bases and J shed 5 bases, with 15 bases lying between them. Per germline, CDR1 KGHSH and CDR2 LQKENI. The length of the CDR3 is 15 residues.

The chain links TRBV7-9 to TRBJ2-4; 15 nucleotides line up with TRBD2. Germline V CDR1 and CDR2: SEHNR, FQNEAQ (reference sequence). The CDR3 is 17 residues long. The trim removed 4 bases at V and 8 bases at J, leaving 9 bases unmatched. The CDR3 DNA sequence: TGTGCCAGCAGCTCGCGGACTAGCGGGAGGGAGCGGGACATTCAGTACTTC. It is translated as CASSSRTSGRERDIQYF.

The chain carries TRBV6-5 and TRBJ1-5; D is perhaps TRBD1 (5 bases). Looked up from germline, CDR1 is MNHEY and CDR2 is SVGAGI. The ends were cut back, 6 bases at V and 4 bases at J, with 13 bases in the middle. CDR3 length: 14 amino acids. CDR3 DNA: TGTGCCAGCAGCCAGGACACCGCAAATCAGCCCCAGCATTTT. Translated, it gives CASSQDTANQPQHF.

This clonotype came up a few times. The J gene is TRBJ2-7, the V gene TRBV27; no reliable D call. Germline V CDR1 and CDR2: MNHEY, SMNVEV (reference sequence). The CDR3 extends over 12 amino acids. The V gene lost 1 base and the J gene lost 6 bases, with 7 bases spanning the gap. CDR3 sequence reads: CASSLWGREQYF. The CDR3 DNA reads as TGTGCCAGCAGTTTATGGGGTCGCGAGCAGTACTTC.

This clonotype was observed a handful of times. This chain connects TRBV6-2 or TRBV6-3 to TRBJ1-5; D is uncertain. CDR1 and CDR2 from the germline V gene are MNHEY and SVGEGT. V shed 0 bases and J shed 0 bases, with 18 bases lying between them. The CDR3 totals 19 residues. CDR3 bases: TGTGCCAGCAGTTACTCGAAGAATGCAGCACTCTATAGCAATCAGCCCCAGCATTTT. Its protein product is CASSYSKNAALYSNQPQHF.

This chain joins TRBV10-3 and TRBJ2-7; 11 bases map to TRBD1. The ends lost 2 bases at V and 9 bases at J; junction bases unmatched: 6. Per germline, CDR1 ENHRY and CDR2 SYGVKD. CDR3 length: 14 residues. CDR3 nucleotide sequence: TGTGCCATCAGTGAGCCGGACAGGGGGCGGGGGCAGTACTTC. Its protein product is CAISEPDRGRGQYF.